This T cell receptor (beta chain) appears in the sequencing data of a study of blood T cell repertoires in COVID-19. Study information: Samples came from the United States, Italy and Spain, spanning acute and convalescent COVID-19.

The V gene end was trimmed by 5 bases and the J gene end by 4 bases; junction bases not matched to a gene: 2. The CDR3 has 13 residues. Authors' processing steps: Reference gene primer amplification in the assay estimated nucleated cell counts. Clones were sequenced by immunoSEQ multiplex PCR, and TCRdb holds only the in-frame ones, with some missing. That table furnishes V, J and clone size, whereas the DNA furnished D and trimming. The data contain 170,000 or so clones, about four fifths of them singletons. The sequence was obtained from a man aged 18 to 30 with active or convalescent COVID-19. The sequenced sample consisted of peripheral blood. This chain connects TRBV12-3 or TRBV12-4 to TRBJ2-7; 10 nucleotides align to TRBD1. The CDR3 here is CASSGQGGYEQYF. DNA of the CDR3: TGTGCCAGCAGTGGACAGGGGGGGTACGAGCAGTACTTC.